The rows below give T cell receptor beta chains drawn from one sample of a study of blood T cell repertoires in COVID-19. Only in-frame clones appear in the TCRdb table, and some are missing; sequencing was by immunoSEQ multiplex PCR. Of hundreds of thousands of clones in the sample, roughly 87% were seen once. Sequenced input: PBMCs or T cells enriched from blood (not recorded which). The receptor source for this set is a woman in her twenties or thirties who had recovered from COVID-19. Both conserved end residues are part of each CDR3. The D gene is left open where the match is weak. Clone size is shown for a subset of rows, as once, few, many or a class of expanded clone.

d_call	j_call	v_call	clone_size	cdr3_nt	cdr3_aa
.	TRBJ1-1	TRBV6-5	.	TGTGCCAGCAGTTCCGACAGGACTAGGTTAAACACTGAAGCTTTCTTT	CASSSDRTRLNTEAFF
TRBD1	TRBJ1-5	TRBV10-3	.	TGTGCCATCAGTGTGTCGGGACAGTTGGTACAGCCCCAGCATTTT	CAISVSGQLVQPQHF
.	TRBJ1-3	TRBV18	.	TGTGCCAGCTCCCGGGAGGGACCTGATCCCTATTTT	CASSREGPDPYF
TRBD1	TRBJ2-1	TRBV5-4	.	TGTGCCAGCACCTGGGGCGGGACAGGGGTTAGGGATGAGCAGTTCTTC	CASTWGGTGVRDEQFF
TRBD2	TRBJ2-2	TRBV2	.	TGTGCCAGCACTGGACTAGCGGGAGTAAGCACCGGGGAGCTGTTTTTT	CASTGLAGVSTGELFF
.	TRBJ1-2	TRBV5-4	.	TGTGCCAGCAGCTGGGACACTAACTATGGCTACACCTTC	CASSWDTNYGYTF
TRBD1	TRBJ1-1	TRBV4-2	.	TGTGCCAGCAGCCAAGGATCGGGACAGGGAAGTGAAGCTTTCTTT	CASSQGSGQGSEAFF
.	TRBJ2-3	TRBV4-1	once	TGCGCCAGCAGCCCCATTAGCGGACGCACGGATACGCAGTATTTT	CASSPISGRTDTQYF
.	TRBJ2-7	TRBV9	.	TGTGCCAGCAGCGTAGGACAAGCCTCCTACGAGCAGTACTTC	CASSVGQASYEQYF
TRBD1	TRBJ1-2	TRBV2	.	TGTGCCAGCAGTGACCGACAGGGGGCTTATGGCTACACCTTC	CASSDRQGAYGYTF
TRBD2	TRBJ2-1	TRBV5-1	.	TGCGCCAGCAGCCAAGGGACTAGCGGGATGAACAATGAGCAGTTCTTC	CASSQGTSGMNNEQFF
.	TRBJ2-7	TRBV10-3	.	TGTGCCATCAGCCCTAGCCCGGACCTACCCGGGGAGTACTTC	CAISPSPDLPGEYF
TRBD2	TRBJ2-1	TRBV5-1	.	TGCGCCAGCAGCTTGGAACTAGCGGACCTCTTCAATGAGCAGTTCTTC	CASSLELADLFNEQFF
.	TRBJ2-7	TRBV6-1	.	TGTGCCAGCAGTGAAGGACACGGGAGACGGACCGCCTACGAGCAGTACTTC	CASSEGHGRRTAYEQYF
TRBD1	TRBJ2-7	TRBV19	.	TGTGCCAGTAGTATGGCCCCGGGACAGGGGGTCTTTGGCGAGCAGTACTTC	CASSMAPGQGVFGEQYF
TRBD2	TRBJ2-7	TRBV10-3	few	TGTGCCATCAGGTCTCAGGGCGGGGGGTTCTACGAGCAGTACTTC	CAIRSQGGGFYEQYF
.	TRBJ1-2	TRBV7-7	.	TGTGCTAGCAGCTTAATGTGGCAGGAACGTTATGGCTACACCTTC	CASSLMWQERYGYTF
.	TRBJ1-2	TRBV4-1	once	TGCGCCAGCAGCCAAGGGGTCCAGGGCCTGTATGGCTACACCTTC	CASSQGVQGLYGYTF
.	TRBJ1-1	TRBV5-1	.	TGCGCCAGCAGCTTGGCGCGCCAGGGGCGAAGCCCTGAAGCTTTCTTT	CASSLARQGRSPEAFF
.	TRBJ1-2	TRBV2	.	TGTGCCAGCAGTTCCCGAGCTGGCTACACCTTC	CASSSRAGYTF
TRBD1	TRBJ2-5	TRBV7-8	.	TGTGCCAGCAGTGAACAGGGGGCAGGAGAGACCCAGTACTTC	CASSEQGAGETQYF
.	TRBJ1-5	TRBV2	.	TGTGCCAGCAGTGGCCAGGGGATCGCCAATCAGCCCCAGCATTTT	CASSGQGIANQPQHF
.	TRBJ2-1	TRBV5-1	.	TGCGCCAGCAGGCTTAGCGCCCCCTCCCCGGAGCAGTTCTTC	CASRLSAPSPEQFF
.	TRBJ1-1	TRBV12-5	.	TGTGCTAGTTCTTGGGGGGGCACTGAAGCTTTCTTT	CASSWGGTEAFF
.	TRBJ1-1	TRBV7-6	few	TGTGCCAGCAGCGCAGTGACAGGCGTAGGCGCTTTCTTT	CASSAVTGVGAFF
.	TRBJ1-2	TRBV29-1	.	TGCAGCGTTGAATTGAAAGGGGTTGTCTTCGGTGGCTACACCTTC	CSVELKGVVFGGYTF
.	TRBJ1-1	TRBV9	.	TGTGCCAGCAGCATCATAACAGCACTGATCGGCGCTTTCTTT	CASSIITALIGAFF
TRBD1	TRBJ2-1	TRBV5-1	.	TGCGCCAGCAGCTCGGGACAGGTTTACAATGAGCAGTTCTTC	CASSSGQVYNEQFF
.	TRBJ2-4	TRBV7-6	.	TGTGCCAGCAGCCCCCAATATAGGGGTCTCAAAAACATTCAGTACTTC	CASSPQYRGLKNIQYF
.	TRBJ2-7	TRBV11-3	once	TGTGCCAGCAGCTTAGATAGCTCCAACGAGCAGTACTTC	CASSLDSSNEQYF
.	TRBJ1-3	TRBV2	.	TGTGCCAGCAGTGAAATTTCGGCTGGAAACACCATATATTTT	CASSEISAGNTIYF
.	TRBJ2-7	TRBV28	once	TGTGCCAGCAGTTTCCGGGAGCGGTACGAGCAGTACTTC	CASSFRERYEQYF
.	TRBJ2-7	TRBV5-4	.	TGTGCCAGCAGCCCAGGGGGGCAGGGCCGTACCGGCGAGCAGTACTTC	CASSPGGQGRTGEQYF
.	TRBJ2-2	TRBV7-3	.	TGTGCCAGCAGCTCCACCGGGAGCACCGGGGAGCTGTTTTTT	CASSSTGSTGELFF
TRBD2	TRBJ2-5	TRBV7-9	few	TGTGCCAGCAGCCACACTAGCGGGTCCGGTCAGACCCAGTACTTC	CASSHTSGSGQTQYF
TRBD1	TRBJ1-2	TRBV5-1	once	TGCGCCAGCAGCTTACCGGGACAGGGTGGCTATGGCTACACCTTC	CASSLPGQGGYGYTF
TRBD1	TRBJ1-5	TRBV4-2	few	TGTGCCAGCAGCTTCACAGGGGAGCCCCAGCATTTT	CASSFTGEPQHF
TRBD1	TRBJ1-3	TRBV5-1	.	TGCGCCAGCAGCGCCGACAACCGACAGGGGGCGGTAGGAAACACCATATATTTT	CASSADNRQGAVGNTIYF
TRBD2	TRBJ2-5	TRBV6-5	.	TGTGCCAGCAGTATGGGACTACAAGAGACCCAGTACTTC	CASSMGLQETQYF
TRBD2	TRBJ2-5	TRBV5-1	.	TGCGCCAGCAGCTCTCCCGGGGGGGGCCGGGAGACCCAGTACTTC	CASSSPGGGRETQYF
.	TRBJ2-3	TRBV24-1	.	TGTGCCACCAGTGACAGAAGCCGGGACACCAGCACAGATACGCAGTATTTT	CATSDRSRDTSTDTQYF
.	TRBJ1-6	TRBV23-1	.	TGCGCCAGCAGTCACACTGGACAGCCTTCACCCCTCCACTTT	CASSHTGQPSPLHF
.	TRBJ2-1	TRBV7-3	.	TGTGCCAGCGCACCTCGGGGCTCCTACAATGAGCAGTTCTTC	CASAPRGSYNEQFF
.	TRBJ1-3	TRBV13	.	TGTGCCAGCAGCCCGCGATCGGGAAACACCATATATTTT	CASSPRSGNTIYF
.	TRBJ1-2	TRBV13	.	TGTGCCAGCAGCTTAGTTACAGGTGGCTACACCTTC	CASSLVTGGYTF
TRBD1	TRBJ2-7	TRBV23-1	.	TGCGCCAGCAGCCAATTAGGGGACAGGGGACGCCTCGACTACGAGCAGTACTTC	CASSQLGDRGRLDYEQYF
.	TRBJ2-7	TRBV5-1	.	TGCGCCAGCAGCTTATTAGAGACAGGCCCCGGGAACGAGCAGTACTTC	CASSLLETGPGNEQYF
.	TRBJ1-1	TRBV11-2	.	TGTGCCAGCAGCTGGGGGGTGAACACTGAAGCTTTCTTT	CASSWGVNTEAFF